This T cell receptor (beta chain) was identified during a study of T cell repertoires and HLA-DP antigens. The assay was immunoSEQ multiplex PCR, and TCRdb's table has in-frame clones only and misses some. The sample lists over 60,000 clones, 80% occurring once. With respect to this clone: Its target is not known.

Germline loops: CDR1 SGHDN, CDR2 FVKESK. The length of the CDR3 is 14 residues. Losses at the gene ends were 1 base for V and 7 bases for J; bases not matched to a gene: 6. Sequencing input: CD4+ T cells from PBMCs. The genes are TRBV14 and TRBJ1-1, with TRBD1 identical over 7 bases. The TCR comes from a man between 60 and 70 years old in good health and CMV-seronegative. The CDR3 coding sequence is TGTGCCAGCAGCCAAGCTGGGGGACAGCTTGAAGCTTTCTTT. This gives the protein CASSQAGGQLEAFF. Looking up the rest from reference TRBV14 and TRBJ1-1 gives the full variable domain: EAGVTQFPSHSVIEKGQTVTLRCDPISGHDNLYWYRRVMGKEIKFLLHFVKESKQDESGMPNNRFLAERTGGTYSTLKVQPAELEDSGVYFCASSQAGGQLEAFFGQGTRLTVV.